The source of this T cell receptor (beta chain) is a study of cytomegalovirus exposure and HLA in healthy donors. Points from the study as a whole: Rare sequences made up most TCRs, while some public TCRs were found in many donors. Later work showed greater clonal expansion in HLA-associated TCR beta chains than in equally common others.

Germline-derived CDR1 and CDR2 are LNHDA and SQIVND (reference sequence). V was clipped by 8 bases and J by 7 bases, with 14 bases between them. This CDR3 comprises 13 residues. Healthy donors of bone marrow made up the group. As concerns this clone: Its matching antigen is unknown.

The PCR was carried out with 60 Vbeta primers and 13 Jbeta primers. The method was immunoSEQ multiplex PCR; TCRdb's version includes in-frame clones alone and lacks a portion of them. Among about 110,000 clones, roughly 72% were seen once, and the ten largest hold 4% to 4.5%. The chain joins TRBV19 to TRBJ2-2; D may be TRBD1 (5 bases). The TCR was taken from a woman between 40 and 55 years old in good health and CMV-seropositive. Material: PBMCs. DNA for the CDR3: TGTGCCAGTGACAGTGGTTTTATCGGGGAGCTGTTTTTT. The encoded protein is CASDSGFIGELFF. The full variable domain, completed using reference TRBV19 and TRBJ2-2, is DGGITQSPKYLFRKEGQNVTLSCEQNLNHDAMYWYRQDPGQGLRLIYYSQIVNDFQKGDIAEGYSVSREKKESFPLTVTSAQKNPTAFYLCASDSGFIGELFFGEGSRLTVL.